This T cell receptor beta chain was profiled in a study of cytomegalovirus exposure and HLA in healthy donors. 60 Vbeta and 13 Jbeta primers were used in PCR. Generated by immunoSEQ multiplex PCR, the TCRdb table keeps only in-frame clones and is missing some. The sample lists about 140,000 clones; roughly 85% were seen once. The CDR3 totals 15 residues. The germline V gene has CDR1 KGHSH and CDR2 LQKENI. V gave up 4 bases and J gave up 3 bases, with 13 bases separating them. The sequence was collected from a man aged 35-49 years in good health and CMV-seropositive. The sequenced sample consisted of PBMCs. V is TRBV18 and J is TRBJ1-3; D is uncertain. CDR3 sequence reads: CASSQLDSGGNTIYF. CDR3 in DNA: TGTGCCAGCTCACAACTCGACTCCGGTGGAAACACCATATATTTT.